This TCR beta chain was identified in a study of blood T cell repertoires in COVID-19. In the study overall: The United States, Italy and Spain were the sources of the acute and convalescent COVID-19 samples. Sources were T cells, B-cell-depleted T cells, or PBMCs; the material itself was cDNA or gDNA.

V trimming: 5 bases; J trimming: 4 bases; junction bases outside the gene matches: 16. The CDR3 contains 18 residues. Germline V CDR1 and CDR2: SEHNR, FQNEAQ (reference sequence). Original analysis: Amplifying reference gene primers gave estimates of nucleated cell counts. TCRdb's copy holds only in-frame clones and misses some; the assay was immunoSEQ multiplex PCR. V and J calls and clone size are given by that table; D and trimming were obtained from the DNA. The sample lists about 240,000 clones; 80% to 90% were seen once. The chain has TRBV7-9 and TRBJ2-1, with 8 bases identical to TRBD2. Sequenced material: peripheral blood. The TCR sequence derives from a man aged 45-65 years with acute or convalescent COVID-19. The CDR3 here is CASSRRKSTSGHYNEQFF. The CDR3 nucleotides read TGTGCCAGCAGCCGGAGGAAAAGTACTAGCGGCCATTACAATGAGCAGTTCTTC.